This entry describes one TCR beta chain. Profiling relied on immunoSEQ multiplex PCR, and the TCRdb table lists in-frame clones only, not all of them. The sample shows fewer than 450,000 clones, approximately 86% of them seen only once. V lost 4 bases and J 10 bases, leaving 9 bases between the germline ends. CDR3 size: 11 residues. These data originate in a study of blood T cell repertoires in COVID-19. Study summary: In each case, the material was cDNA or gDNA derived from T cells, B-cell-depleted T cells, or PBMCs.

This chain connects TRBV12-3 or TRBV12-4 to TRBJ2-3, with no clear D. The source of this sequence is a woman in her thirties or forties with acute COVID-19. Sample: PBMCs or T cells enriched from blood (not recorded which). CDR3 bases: TGTGCCAGCAGTTCGGGTCGGCCGCAGTATTTT. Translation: CASSSGRPQYF.